Below, 23 T cell receptor beta chains from the same sample are listed, as sequenced in a study of monozygotic twins with cystic fibrosis. The table came from immunoSEQ multiplex PCR; TCRdb's copy has only in-frame clones and leaves some out. The sample lists about 35,000 clones, 66% occurring once. The material sequenced was blood. These receptors all come from a girl aged 5-17 years with cystic fibrosis.

The gene calls are TRBV27 and TRBJ2-7, with D possibly being TRBD1 (5 bases). Per germline, CDR1 MNHEY and CDR2 SMNVEV (reference sequence). This CDR3 comprises 13 residues. The germline V and J ends were trimmed by 3 bases and 4 bases, with 10 bases remaining between them. For the CDR3, the DNA is TGTGCCAGCAGTTTGTTCCCAGGGTACGAGCAGTACTTC. Translating gives CASSLFPGYEQYF.

The chain is built from TRBV7-2 and TRBJ1-5, with D perhaps matching TRBD1 (5 bases). Looked up from germline, CDR1 is SGHTA and CDR2 is FQGNSA. CDR3 length equals 12 residues. Trimming took off 6 bases at V and 4 bases at J, with 7 bases between the two ends. CDR3 sequence reads: CASRWGNQPQHF. The CDR3 DNA sequence: TGTGCCAGCAGATGGGGGAATCAGCCCCAGCATTTT.

The chain combines TRBV7-2 with TRBJ2-7; no reliable D call. Germline CDR1 SGHTA, CDR2 FQGNSA. Trimming took off 1 base at V and 3 bases at J, with 1 base between the two ends. CDR3 length: 11 residues. The DNA of the CDR3 is TGTGCCAGCAGCTTAGTCTACGAGCAGTACTTC. It specifies CASSLVYEQYF.

The chain joins TRBV18 to TRBJ1-2, with D perhaps matching TRBD1 (5 bases). V was pared by 3 bases and J by 2 bases, with 16 bases between. Germline V gene data show CDR1 as KGHSH and CDR2 as LQKENI. This CDR3 comprises 16 residues. The CDR3 nucleotides are TGTGCCAGCTCACCGTTAGATCAGGGCGGGAACTATGGCTACACCTTC. It encodes CASSPLDQGGNYGYTF.

The gene calls are TRBV4-3 and TRBJ2-2, with a tentative D call TRBD2 (5 bases). The CDR3 consists of 17 residues. V lost 0 bases to trimming and J lost 1 base, with 12 bases between them. Germline V gene lookup returns CDR1 LGHNA and CDR2 YSLEER. CDR3 bases: TGCGCCAGCAGCCAAGACCCAGGAGGTGTGAACACCGGGGAGCTGTTTTTT. Residues: CASSQDPGGVNTGELFF.

This clone showed up just a few times. The V gene is TRBV4-1, the J gene TRBJ1-2; D unclear. Germline CDR1 is MGHRA and CDR2 is YSYEKL. Trimming left V 4 bases short and J 2 bases short, with 17 bases between. The CDR3 has 16 amino acids. This CDR3 reads CASSPVRRGPNYGYTF. The CDR3 region has the DNA TGCGCCAGCAGCCCTGTTAGAAGAGGGCCCAACTATGGCTACACCTTC.

The rearrangement links TRBV7-9 to TRBJ2-7; D gene ambiguous. Germline CDR1 reads SEHNR; CDR2 reads FQNEAQ (reference sequence). V gave up 7 bases and J gave up 0 bases, with 13 bases separating them. This CDR3 region has 14 residues. CDR3 amino acids: CASTTSRSSYEQYF. For the CDR3, the DNA is TGTGCCAGCACCACCTCCAGGAGCTCCTACGAGCAGTACTTC.

The chain carries TRBV5-7 and TRBJ2-5; 7 bases align to TRBD2. TRBV5-7 is an ORF, and what it does is uncertain. CDR3 length: 13 residues. V was pared by 2 bases and J by 5 bases, with 3 bases of the junction left unmatched. CDR3 nucleotides: TGTGCCAGCAGCTTTGTCGGGAGGGAGACCCAGTACTTC. It encodes CASSFVGRETQYF.

The genes are TRBV13 and TRBJ1-3, with unresolved D. Per the germline V gene, CDR1 is PRHDT and CDR2 is FYEKMQ (reference sequence). The CDR3 covers 12 residues. V lost 4 bases and J lost 4, with 5 bases in between. The chain's CDR3 is CASSSRGNTIYF. As DNA, the CDR3 is TGTGCCAGCAGCTCCCGAGGAAACACCATATATTTT. The full variable domain, its missing parts supplied by reference TRBV13 and TRBJ1-3, is AAGVIQSPRHLIKEKRETATLKCYPIPRHDTVYWYQQGPGQDPQFLISFYEKMQSDKGSIPDRFSAQQFSDYHSELNMSSLELGDSALYFCASSSRGNTIYFGEGSWLTVV.

The chain couples TRBV9 to TRBJ2-7; 10 bases map to TRBD2. J lost 2 bases, V lost 7 bases, and 9 bases had no gene match. The CDR3 length is 15 residues. CDR1 is SGDLS and CDR2 is YYNGEE in the germline V gene. For the CDR3, the DNA is TGTGCCAGCCCTTTTGGGACTAGCGTCACCTACGAGCAGTACGTC. Translating gives CASPFGTSVTYEQYV.

The V gene is TRBV28, the J gene TRBJ1-2; possible D gene TRBD1, 6 bases. Germline V gives CDR1 MDHEN, CDR2 SYDVKM. This CDR3 region has 14 residues. Deletions cut 6 bases from V and 3 bases from J, with 14 bases between. Here the CDR3 DNA reads TGTGCCAGCAGAGTCGGGGGGCGCGACTATGGCTACACCTTC. Translated, it gives CASRVGGRDYGYTF.

The genes are TRBV5-1 and TRBJ2-5; 10 bases are a match to TRBD1. Germline loops: CDR1 SGHRS, CDR2 YFSETQ. The J segment lost 13 bases and the V segment lost 3 bases, leaving 12 bases of the junction unmatched. The CDR3 has 14 residues. In nucleotides, the CDR3 is TGCGCCAGCAGCTCGGGGGACAGGGGAGCCCCTCTGTACTTC. The encoded protein is CASSSGDRGAPLYF.

The V and J genes are TRBV29-1 and TRBJ1-1, with 7 bases identical to TRBD1. Germline V gene data show CDR1 as SQVTM and CDR2 as ANQGSEA. CDR3 length: 15 amino acids. Trimming at V came to 2 bases and at J to 4 bases, leaving 10 bases not matched to a gene. CDR3 sequence reads: CSVELTGERGTEAFF. CDR3 nucleotides: TGCAGCGTTGAACTCACAGGGGAGAGGGGCACTGAAGCTTTCTTT.

This chain links TRBV9 with TRBJ2-1, with 7 positions matching TRBD2. The J segment lost 5 bases and the V segment lost 0 bases, leaving 8 bases of the junction unmatched. Per the germline V gene, CDR1 is SGDLS and CDR2 is YYNGEE. This CDR3 contains 16 residues. Here the CDR3 DNA reads TGTGCCAGCAGCGTAGCTGTGGGAGGGCTGAACAATGAGCAGTTCTTC. Protein product: CASSVAVGGLNNEQFF.

There are a few counts of this clone. The chain couples TRBV7-2 to TRBJ2-5; D gene ambiguous. Germline V gene data show CDR1 as SGHTA and CDR2 as FQGNSA. The CDR3 has 12 amino acids. Deletions cut 5 bases from V and 7 bases from J, with 11 bases between. CDR3 in amino acids: CASSRPKGTQYF. For the CDR3, the DNA is TGTGCCAGCAGCCGACCCAAGGGGACCCAGTACTTC.

The DNA of the CDR3 is TGTGCCAGCAGTGCCGAAGGTGGGGGGGGCTTTGCAACTAATGAAAAACTGTTTTTT. The encoded protein is CASSAEGGGGFATNEKLFF. The chain employs TRBV9 and TRBJ1-4; weak D call: TRBD1 (6 bases). The V gene's germline CDR1 is SGDLS and CDR2 YYNGEE. V was pared by 5 bases and J by 0 bases, with 23 bases between. The length of the CDR3 is 19 residues.

The V gene is TRBV29-1, the J gene TRBJ2-1; the match to TRBD2 covers 7 bases. V lost 5 bases, J lost 0 bases, and 7 bases stayed unmatched. Germline assignment: CDR1 SQVTM and CDR2 ANQGSEA. This CDR3 has 15 residues. The CDR3 DNA sequence: TGCAGCGTTCCCGGACTAGATGGCTCCTACAATGAGCAGTTCTTC. It translates to CSVPGLDGSYNEQFF.

The rearrangement uses TRBV7-9 and TRBJ1-2; a possible D gene is TRBD1 (6 bases). This CDR3 spans 16 amino acids. The V end lost 6 bases, the J end lost 4 bases, and 21 bases lay between the germline ends. Germline V gene data show CDR1 as SEHNR and CDR2 as FQNEAQ (reference sequence). The CDR3 reads CASSSTGPGVGYGYTF. The CDR3 nucleotides are TGTGCCAGCAGTTCGACAGGACCCGGCGTGGGCTATGGCTACACCTTC.

The rearrangement links TRBV4-3 to TRBJ2-7; unclear D gene. This CDR3 spans 14 amino acids. Germline V lookup: CDR1 LGHNA, CDR2 YSLEER. Trimming took 0 bases from V and 2 from J, leaving 8 bases between them. DNA of the CDR3: TGCGCCAGCAGCCAAGAGCTGTACGCCTACGAGCAGTACGTC. Translation: CASSQELYAYEQYV.

The chain couples TRBV28 to TRBJ2-7; 7 nucleotides line up with TRBD1. Germline V gene lookup returns CDR1 MDHEN and CDR2 SYDVKM. With 8 bases clipped from V and 0 bases from J, the junction kept 7 bases outside the gene matches. The CDR3 covers 14 residues. In nucleotides, the CDR3 is TGTGCCAGCCTTATCCCAGGGGGCTCCTACGAGCAGTACTTC. This codes for CASLIPGGSYEQYF.

The chain joins TRBV19 to TRBJ2-7; tentatively, D is TRBD1 (6 bases). The length of the CDR3 is 15 residues. Germline V CDR1 and CDR2: LNHDA, SQIVND (reference sequence). V was pared by 3 bases and J by 4 bases, with 16 bases between. CDR3 residues: CASSILGQSIYEQYF. The CDR3 nucleotides are TGTGCCAGTAGTATTCTTGGACAGTCGATTTACGAGCAGTACTTC.

This clone was picked up a small number of times. The V call is TRBV10-1, the J call TRBJ2-5; 7 bases match TRBD2. The CDR3 sequence is 13 residues long. CDR1 WNHNN and CDR2 SYGVQD come from the germline V gene (reference sequence). V dropped 3 bases and J dropped 4; count of bases not matched to a gene: 2. CDR3 protein: CASSDREGETQYF. CDR3 coding DNA: TGCGCCAGCAGTGACAGGGAGGGAGAGACCCAGTACTTC.

The rearrangement links TRBV6-1 to TRBJ2-5; a weak D match, TRBD1 (6 bases). Germline CDR1 is MNHNS and CDR2 is SASEGT. The CDR3 covers 13 residues. Trimming stripped 3 bases from V and 5 bases from J, with 10 bases between. The CDR3 loop reads CASSDSGVETQYF. The CDR3 coding sequence is TGTGCCAGCAGTGATTCAGGGGTGGAGACCCAGTACTTC.